A single sample gave rise to the 23 T cell receptor beta chains below, sequenced in a study of neurological immune-mediated disorders. TCRdb redid the calling of the 5' RACE reads with MiXCR, one entry per CDR3 protein. This repertoire shows under 60,000 distinct CDR3 sequences, more than 5% found once; its top ten account for approximately 1.3%. Sequenced material: CD4+ T cells from blood. Receptor source: a woman aged 18 to 35 with multiple sclerosis.

This clonotype was counted many times. This chain connects TRBV29-1 to TRBJ2-1; possibly TRBD1 for D (5 bases). The V and J ends lost 1 base and 15 bases respectively, with 10 bases between them. Germline values: CDR1 SQVTM, CDR2 ANQGSEA. This CDR3 contains 10 residues. CDR3 nucleotide sequence: TGCAGCGTTGAAGGGTGGACACGGTTCTTC. The encoded protein is CSVEGWTRFF.

This clonotype was seen ten or more times. V is TRBV10-1 and J is TRBJ1-6; no clear D gene. Trimming removed 8 bases at V and 0 bases at J, with 14 bases between. The CDR3 is 16 residues long. Germline V gene sequence: CDR1 WNHNN, CDR2 SYGVQD (reference sequence). The CDR3: CASLIRPSSYNSPLHF. CDR3 nucleotides: TGCGCCAGCCTGATCAGGCCGAGCTCCTATAATTCACCCCTCCACTTT.

This clonotype has a count of ten or more. The chain employs TRBV5-1 and TRBJ2-3; a weak D match, TRBD2 (7 bases). V was clipped by 1 base and J by 2 bases, with 17 bases between them. In germline, CDR1 is SGHRS, CDR2 YFSETQ. The CDR3 runs 17 residues. The DNA for the CDR3 is TGCGCCAGCAGCTTGAGTTGGGGGGGCCAGATCACAGATACGCAGTATTTT. Its protein product is CASSLSWGGQITDTQYF.

This clonotype was seen many times. The rearrangement uses TRBV7-8 and TRBJ1-2, with TRBD1 as a possible D gene (5 bases). This CDR3 has 16 residues. CDR1 and CDR2 (germline): SGHVS, FQNEAQ. V lost 2 bases, J lost 5 bases, and 18 bases lay in between. The CDR3 loop is CASSLLGGHRNYGYTF. CDR3 nucleotide sequence: TGTGCCAGCAGCTTATTAGGAGGGCACAGGAATTATGGCTACACCTTC.

This clonotype occurred many times. V and J are TRBV7-3 and TRBJ2-2, with D unclear. V lost 5 bases, J lost 5 bases, and 6 bases lay in between. The CDR3 has 12 residues. Germline assignment: CDR1 SGHTA and CDR2 FQGTGA. CDR3 region: CASSPVTGELFF. The CDR3 bases are TGTGCCAGCAGCCCTGTAACCGGGGAGCTGTTTTTT. Based on the CDR3 plus reference TRBV7-3 and TRBJ2-2, the full variable domain is GAGVSQTPSNKVTEKGKYVELRCDPISGHTALYWYRQSLGQGPEFLIYFQGTGAADDSGLPNDRFFAVRPEGSVSTLKIQRTERGDSAVYLCASSPVTGELFFGEGSRLTVL.

Note on this clonotype: This may come from a read error, since a much larger clone is one base off. This chain joins TRBV25-1 and TRBJ1-1; D is possibly TRBD1 (5 bases). The CDR3 has 15 residues. Germline-derived CDR1 and CDR2 are MGHDK and SYGVNS. The CDR3 nucleotides are TGTGCCAACAGTCCCCTGGGGGGGAGGAACACTGAAGCTTTCTTT. Encoded protein: CANSPLGGRNTEAFF.

The chain is built from TRBV30 and TRBJ1-3; D ambiguous. The CDR3 consists of 11 residues. Germline V gene data show CDR1 as GTSNPN and CDR2 as SVGIG (reference sequence). V was cut by 7 bases and J by 4 bases, with 8 bases left in between. The CDR3 loop is CAFEAGNTIYF. DNA of the CDR3: TGTGCCTTCGAAGCAGGAAACACCATATATTTT.

This clonotype was counted at least ten times. The chain joins TRBV27 to TRBJ2-7, with TRBD1 matching 7 bases. V lost 6 bases and J lost 2; bases outside the gene matches: 10. The CDR3 extends over 15 amino acids. The germline CDR1 and CDR2 sequences are MNHEY and SMNVEV (reference sequence). The CDR3 sequence: CASSRDRESPYEQYF. CDR3 sequence (DNA): TGTGCCAGCAGCCGCGACAGGGAATCACCCTACGAGCAGTACTTC.

This clonotype was counted many times. The chain links TRBV29-1 to TRBJ1-1, with unresolved D. Germline V gives CDR1 SQVTM, CDR2 ANQGSEA. The CDR3 is 13 residues long. The germline V and J ends were trimmed by 3 bases and 4 bases, with 12 bases remaining between them. The CDR3 loop reads CSVEIGVTTEAFF. The CDR3 region has the DNA TGCAGCGTTGAGATTGGGGTGACCACTGAAGCTTTCTTT.

This clonotype has at least ten counts. This rearrangement joins TRBV7-2 to TRBJ1-3; 9 bases map to TRBD1. Unmatched junction bases numbered 4, after V lost 0 bases and J lost 4 bases. The CDR3 runs 16 residues. Germline values: CDR1 SGHTA, CDR2 FQGNSA. The CDR3 loop reads CASSLAITGGGNTIYF. The CDR3 region has the DNA TGTGCCAGCAGCTTAGCGATAACAGGGGGCGGAAACACCATATATTTT.

This clonotype was seen at least ten times. The chain links TRBV10-3 to TRBJ2-7; tentative D call: TRBD2 (6 bases). V lost 8 bases and J 0 bases, leaving 14 bases between the germline ends. Germline lookup yields CDR1 ENHRY and CDR2 SYGVKD. The CDR3 is made up of 14 amino acids. CDR3 bases: TGTGCCATCGGTGTAGCGGCCGCCTCCTACGAGCAGTACGTC. Residues: CAIGVAAASYEQYV.

The table lists this clonotype with many counts. The chain uses TRBV19 and TRBJ2-7, with D perhaps TRBD1 (5 bases). The CDR3 sequence is 15 residues long. The ends were cut back, 3 bases at V and 3 bases at J, with 15 bases in the middle. The germline V gene encodes CDR1 LNHDA and CDR2 SQIVND (reference sequence). The CDR3, as DNA: TGTGCCAGTAGTATCTCCAGGGTCGTCTTCTACGAGCAGTACTTC. This encodes CASSISRVVFYEQYF.

This clonotype was picked up many times. The chain carries TRBV20-1 and TRBJ2-1; 14 bases are a match to TRBD2. With 3 bases clipped from V and 1 base from J, the junction kept 2 bases outside the gene matches. CDR1 is DFQATT and CDR2 is SNEGSKA in the germline V gene (reference sequence). The CDR3 runs to 16 residues. CDR3 loop: CSARGLAGESYNEQFF. CDR3 nucleotides: TGCAGTGCTAGGGGACTAGCGGGGGAATCCTACAATGAGCAGTTCTTC.

This clonotype was observed at least ten times. This rearrangement joins TRBV29-1 to TRBJ1-1; a weak D match, TRBD1 (6 bases). Deletions cut 7 bases from V and 5 bases from J, with 14 bases between. Looked up from germline, CDR1 is SQVTM and CDR2 is ANQGSEA. The CDR3 extends over 12 amino acids. The CDR3 DNA reads as TGCAGCGCCGAAAGGGGGGAGACTGAAGCTTTCTTT. It is translated as CSAERGETEAFF.

This clonotype was seen repeatedly, ten times or more. A much larger clone lies a single base off, so this may be a read error. J is TRBJ2-1 and V is TRBV10-3, with 11 bases that match TRBD2. The CDR3 contains 13 residues. Germline CDR1 ENHRY, CDR2 SYGVKD. CDR3 nucleotide sequence: TGTGCCATCGGGACTAGCGGATACAATGAGCGGTTCTTC. Its translation is CAIGTSGYNERFF.

This clonotype was observed at least ten times. This chain connects TRBV7-9 to TRBJ2-5; D possibly corresponds to TRBD1 (5 bases). Trimming removed 8 bases from V and 4 bases from J, with 17 bases in between. Germline-derived CDR1 and CDR2 are SEHNR and FQNEAQ (reference sequence). CDR3 length: 14 residues. The CDR3 region is CASASRTQGETQYF. CDR3 sequence (DNA): TGTGCCAGCGCATCAAGGACCCAGGGAGAGACCCAGTACTTC.

This clonotype showed up many times. The junction departs from the called germline gene at one end, perhaps through a read error. The chain has TRBV7-2 and TRBJ1-4; 7 bases agree with TRBD1. The CDR3 is 11 amino acids. CDR1 and CDR2 (germline): SGHTA, FQGNSA. For the CDR3, the DNA is TGTGCCAGCAGCTTCGGACAGGTCGCAGTCTTT. It yields the protein CASSFGQVAVF. Full variable domain (rest looked up from reference TRBV7-2 and TRBJ1-4): GAGVSQSPSNKVTEKGKDVELRCDPISGHTALYWYRQSLGQGLEFLIYFQGNSAPDKSGLPSDRFSAERTGGSVSTLTIQRTQQEDSAVYLCASSFGQVAVFGSGTQLSVL.

In its sample, this clonotype was seen many times. J is TRBJ2-3 and V is TRBV5-1, with 11 positions matching TRBD2. Germline V CDR1 and CDR2: SGHRS, YFSETQ. The CDR3 spans 16 residues. The V gene end was trimmed by 0 bases and the J gene end by 1 base; junction bases not matched to a gene: 1. CDR3 coding DNA: TGCGCCAGCAGCTTGGAACTAGCGGGGGGCACAGATACGCAGTATTTT. Protein sequence: CASSLELAGGTDTQYF.

This clonotype was detected many times. The V call is TRBV20-1, the J call TRBJ1-2, with 11 bases identical to TRBD1. After removal of 2 bases from V and 4 bases from J, the junction contained 6 bases not matched to a gene. Germline V gene sequence: CDR1 DFQATT, CDR2 SNEGSKA (reference sequence). The length of the CDR3 is 15 residues. DNA of the CDR3: TGCAGTGCTAGACCGGGACAGGGGGTCTCCTATGGCTACACCTTC. This gives the protein CSARPGQGVSYGYTF.

This clonotype was recorded at least ten times. The rearrangement uses TRBV7-3 and TRBJ2-5; 10 positions match TRBD2. This CDR3 spans 15 amino acids. The germline V gene has CDR1 SGHTA and CDR2 FQGTGA. Losses at the gene ends were 4 bases for V and 3 bases for J; bases not matched to a gene: 5. The CDR3 region is CASSSRTSGKETQYF. CDR3 nucleotides: TGTGCCAGCAGCTCGAGGACTAGCGGAAAAGAGACCCAGTACTTC.

The sample holds many counts of this clonotype. The rearrangement uses TRBV20-1 and TRBJ1-1, with TRBD1 matching 7 bases. The V and J ends lost 0 bases and 2 bases, in that order; junction bases with no gene match: 12. The CDR3 is made up of 17 amino acids. CDR1 DFQATT and CDR2 SNEGSKA come from the germline V gene (reference sequence). The CDR3 protein is CSARDHLADRVNTEAFF. The CDR3 DNA reads TGCAGTGCTAGAGATCATTTGGCTGACAGGGTAAACACTGAAGCTTTCTTT.

This clonotype was found many times. The V call is TRBV28, the J call TRBJ2-3; 11 bases line up with TRBD2. The CDR3 is 16 residues long. Germline V gene sequence: CDR1 MDHEN, CDR2 SYDVKM. Trimming cost V 5 bases and J 5 bases; bases outside gene matches: 9. Here the CDR3 DNA reads TGTGCCAGCAGTGAGTCGCTAGCGGGGGGTGGAGATACGCAGTATTTT. Amino acids: CASSESLAGGGDTQYF.

The table lists this clonotype with many counts. This chain connects TRBV5-1 to TRBJ1-5, with D possibly matching TRBD1 (6 bases). V was trimmed by 0 bases and J by 8 bases, leaving 12 bases between them. CDR1 is SGHRS, CDR2 YFSETQ, per germline. This CDR3 is built from 14 residues. DNA for the CDR3: TGCGCCAGCAGCTTGGCGACAGGCTTGGAGCCCCAGCATTTT. Translation: CASSLATGLEPQHF. The full variable domain, with the rest looked up from reference TRBV5-1 and TRBJ1-5, is KAGVTQTPRYLIKTRGQQVTLSCSPISGHRSVSWYQQTPGQGLQFLFEYFSETQRNKGNFPGRFSGRQFSNSRSEMNVSTLELGDSALYLCASSLATGLEPQHFGDGTRLSIL.